Many counts were recorded for the clone carrying this TCR beta chain. The sample is drawn from a study of patients and donors after allogeneic stem cell transplantation. TCRdb reanalysed the RT-PCR reads using MiXCR and keeps one entry per CDR3 protein. Of 150,000 or so distinct CDR3 sequences listed, approximately 25% are singletons. The ends were cut back, 7 bases at V and 2 bases at J, with 18 bases in the middle. The CDR3 runs 15 residues. Germline V gene sequence: CDR1 DFQATT, CDR2 SNEGSKA (reference sequence). Sequencing used blood, either unsorted or a sorted T cell fraction (not recorded which). The chain has TRBV20-1 and TRBJ1-5; TRBD1 is a possible D gene (6 bases). The TCR comes from a human donor who was either an allogeneic HSCT recipient or a stem cell or donor lymphocyte infusion donor (not recorded which). It is not recorded whose cells these are; they may come from a transplant donor. The CDR3 DNA reads as TGCAGTGGGGGAGAACAGGGCCACTGCAATCAGCCCCAGCATTTT. Translated: CSGGEQGHCNQPQHF.